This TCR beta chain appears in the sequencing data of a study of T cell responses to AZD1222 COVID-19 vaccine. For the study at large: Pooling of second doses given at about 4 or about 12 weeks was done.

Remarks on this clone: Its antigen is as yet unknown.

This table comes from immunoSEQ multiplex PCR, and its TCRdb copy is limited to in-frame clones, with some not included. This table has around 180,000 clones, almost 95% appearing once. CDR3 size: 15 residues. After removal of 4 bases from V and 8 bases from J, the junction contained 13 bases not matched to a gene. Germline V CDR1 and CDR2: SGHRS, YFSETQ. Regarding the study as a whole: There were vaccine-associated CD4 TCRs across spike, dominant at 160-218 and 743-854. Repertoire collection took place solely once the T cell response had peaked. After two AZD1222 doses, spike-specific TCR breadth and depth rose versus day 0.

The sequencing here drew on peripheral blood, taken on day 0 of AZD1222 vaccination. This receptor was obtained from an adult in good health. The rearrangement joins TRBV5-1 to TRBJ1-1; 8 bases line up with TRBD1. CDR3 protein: CASSGTGTGVAEAFF. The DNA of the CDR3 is TGCGCCAGCAGCGGCACCGGGACAGGTGTCGCCGAAGCTTTCTTT. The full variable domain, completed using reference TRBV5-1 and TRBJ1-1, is KAGVTQTPRYLIKTRGQQVTLSCSPISGHRSVSWYQQTPGQGLQFLFEYFSETQRNKGNFPGRFSGRQFSNSRSEMNVSTLELGDSALYLCASSGTGTGVAEAFFGQGTRLTVV.